The source of this T cell receptor (beta chain) is a study of PD-1 blockade in classical Hodgkin lymphoma. Whole-study results and caveats: It was reported that newly diagnosed patients had less baseline TCR diversity than healthy donors. Similar baseline diversity was found in complete responders and newly diagnosed patients. The CD4+ diversity rise by C4D1 was clearest in complete responders.

V shed 6 bases, J shed 4 bases, and the junction held 5 bases outside the gene matches. The CDR3 is made up of 15 amino acids. The V gene's germline CDR1 is SNHLY and CDR2 FYNNEI. This clone has just a few counts. Its antigen is undetermined. Measured with immunoSEQ multiplex PCR; TCRdb has only the in-frame clones, and not every one. The repertoire includes 20,000 to 25,000 clones, about 78% of them detected once, and approximately 18% sits in the top ten. Each patient's relapse followed autologous stem cell transplantation, and brentuximab vedotin exposure varied. Complete response, partial response or progressive disease was recorded as best response.

This clonotype was obtained from a human donor with classical Hodgkin lymphoma. The genes are TRBV2 and TRBJ1-5, with 11 bases identical to TRBD1. This sample comprised peripheral blood mononuclear cells (PBMCs), obtained before the second cycle of nivolumab. The CDR3: CASRGQGDGNQPQHF. The CDR3 DNA is TGTGCCAGCAGGGGACAGGGGGACGGTAATCAGCCCCAGCATTTT. Combining the CDR3 with reference TRBV2 and TRBJ1-5 gives the whole variable domain EPEVTQTPSHQVTQMGQEVILRCVPISNHLYFYWYRQILGQKVEFLVSFYNNEISEKSEIFDDQFSVERPDGSNFTLKIRSTKLEDSAMYFCASRGQGDGNQPQHFGDGTRLSIL.